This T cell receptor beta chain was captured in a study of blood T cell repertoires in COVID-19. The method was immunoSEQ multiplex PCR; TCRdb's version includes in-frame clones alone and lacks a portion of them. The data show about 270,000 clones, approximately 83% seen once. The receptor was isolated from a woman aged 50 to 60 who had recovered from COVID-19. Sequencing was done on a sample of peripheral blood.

In DNA form, the CDR3 reads TGTGCCAGCAGCTCGCAGACGCTAGCGGGAGTCGAGCAGTACTTC. Protein: CASSSQTLAGVEQYF. This chain links TRBV7-8 with TRBJ2-7, with 10 bases aligning to TRBD2. Per the germline V gene, CDR1 is SGHVS and CDR2 is FQNEAQ. The trim removed 4 bases at V and 6 bases at J, leaving 9 bases unmatched. CDR3 length equals 15 residues.